This entry features one T cell receptor beta chain sequence. Its target is unknown. The entry originates in a study of cytomegalovirus exposure and HLA in healthy donors. Study-wide findings and caveats: Analysis performed later found roughly 17,000 TCR beta sequences associated with HLA alleles at 0.05 false discovery rate. Presence/absence results assume similar sequencing depth per donor, which may not hold.

It was with 60 Vbeta and 13 Jbeta primers that the PCR ran. Libraries were prepared by immunoSEQ multiplex PCR; TCRdb keeps only in-frame clonotypes and omits some of them. The data hold 150,000 to 200,000 clones, with 70% to 80% observed a single time. Each donor was healthy, and each was a bone marrow donor. The CDR3 loop spans 13 amino acids. Trimming removed 4 bases at V and 5 bases at J, with 13 bases between. Germline CDR1 SGHNT, CDR2 YYREEE (reference sequence). The material sequenced was PBMCs. J is TRBJ2-7 and V is TRBV5-4, with D possibly TRBD2 on 5 matching bases. This TCR derives from a male donor in good health and CMV-seronegative. The CDR3 region has the DNA TGTGCCAGCAGCAAAACTAGTCCCCACGAGCAGTACTTC. This codes for CASSKTSPHEQYF.